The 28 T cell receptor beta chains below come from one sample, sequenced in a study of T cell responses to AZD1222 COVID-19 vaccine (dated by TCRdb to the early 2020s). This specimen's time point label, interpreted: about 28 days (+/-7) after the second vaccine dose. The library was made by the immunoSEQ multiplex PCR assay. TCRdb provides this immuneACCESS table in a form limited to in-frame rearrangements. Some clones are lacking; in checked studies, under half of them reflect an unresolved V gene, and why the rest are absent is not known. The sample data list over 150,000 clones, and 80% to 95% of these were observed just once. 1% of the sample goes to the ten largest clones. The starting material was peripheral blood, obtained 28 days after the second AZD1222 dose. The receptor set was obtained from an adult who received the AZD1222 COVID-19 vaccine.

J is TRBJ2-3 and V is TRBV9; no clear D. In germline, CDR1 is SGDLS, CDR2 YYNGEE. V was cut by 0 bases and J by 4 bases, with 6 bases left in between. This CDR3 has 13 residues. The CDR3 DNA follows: TGTGCCAGCAGCGTAGCGAGTGCAGATACGCAGTATTTT. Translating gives CASSVASADTQYF.

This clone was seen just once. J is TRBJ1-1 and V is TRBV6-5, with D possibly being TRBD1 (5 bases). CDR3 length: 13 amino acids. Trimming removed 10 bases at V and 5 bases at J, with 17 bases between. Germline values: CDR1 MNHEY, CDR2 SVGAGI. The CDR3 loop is CATSLQGETEAFF. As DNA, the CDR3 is TGTGCCACCTCTCTCCAGGGTGAGACTGAAGCTTTCTTT.

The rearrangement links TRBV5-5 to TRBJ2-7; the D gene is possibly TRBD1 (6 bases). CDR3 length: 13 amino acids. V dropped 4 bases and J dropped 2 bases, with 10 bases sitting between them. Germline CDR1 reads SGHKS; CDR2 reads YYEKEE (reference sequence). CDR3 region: CASSPQGPYEQYF. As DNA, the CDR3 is TGTGCCAGCAGCCCCCAGGGGCCCTACGAGCAGTACTTC.

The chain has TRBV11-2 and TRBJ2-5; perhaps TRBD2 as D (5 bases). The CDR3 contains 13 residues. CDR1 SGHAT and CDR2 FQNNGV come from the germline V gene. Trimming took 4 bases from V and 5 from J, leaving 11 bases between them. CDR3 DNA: TGTGCCAGCAGCTACCAACCGGGGGAGACCCAGTACTTC. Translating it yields CASSYQPGETQYF.

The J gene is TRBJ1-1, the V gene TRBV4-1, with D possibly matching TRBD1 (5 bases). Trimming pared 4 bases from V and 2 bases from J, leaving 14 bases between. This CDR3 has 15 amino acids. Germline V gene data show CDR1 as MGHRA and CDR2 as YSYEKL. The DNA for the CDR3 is TGCGCCAGCAGCCCTTTCGCACAGGCTAACACTGAAGCTTTCTTT. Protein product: CASSPFAQANTEAFF.

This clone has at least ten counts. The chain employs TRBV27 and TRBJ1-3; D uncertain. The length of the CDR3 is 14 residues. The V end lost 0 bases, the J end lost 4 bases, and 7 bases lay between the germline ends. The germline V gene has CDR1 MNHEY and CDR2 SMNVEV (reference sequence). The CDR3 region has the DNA TGTGCCAGCAGTTTATCACACAAAGGAAACACCATATATTTT. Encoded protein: CASSLSHKGNTIYF.

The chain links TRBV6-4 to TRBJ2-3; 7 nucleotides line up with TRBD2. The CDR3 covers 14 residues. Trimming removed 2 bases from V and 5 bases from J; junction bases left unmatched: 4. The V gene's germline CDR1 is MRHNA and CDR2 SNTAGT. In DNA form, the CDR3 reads TGTGCCAGCAGTGACGGTGGGGGGGGAGATACGCAGTATTTT. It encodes CASSDGGGGDTQYF.

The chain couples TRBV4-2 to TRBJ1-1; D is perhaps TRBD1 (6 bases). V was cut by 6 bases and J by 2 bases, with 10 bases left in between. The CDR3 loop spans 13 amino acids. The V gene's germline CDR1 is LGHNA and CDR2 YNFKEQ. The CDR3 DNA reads TGTGCCAGCAGTCGGACAGACAACACTGAAGCTTTCTTT. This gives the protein CASSRTDNTEAFF.

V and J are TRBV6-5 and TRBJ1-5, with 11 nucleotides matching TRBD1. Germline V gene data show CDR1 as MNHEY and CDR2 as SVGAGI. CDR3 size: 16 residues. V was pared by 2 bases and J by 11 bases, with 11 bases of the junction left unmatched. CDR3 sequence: CASSYELGQGGSTQHF. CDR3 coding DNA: TGTGCCAGCAGTTACGAATTGGGACAGGGGGGTTCGACCCAGCATTTT.

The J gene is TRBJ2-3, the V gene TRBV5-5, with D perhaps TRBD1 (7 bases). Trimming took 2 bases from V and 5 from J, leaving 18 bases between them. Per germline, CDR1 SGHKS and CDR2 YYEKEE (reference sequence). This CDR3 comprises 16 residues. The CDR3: CASSFSLTRGEDTQYF. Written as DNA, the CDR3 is TGTGCCAGCAGCTTTAGCCTCACCAGGGGGGAAGATACGCAGTATTTT.

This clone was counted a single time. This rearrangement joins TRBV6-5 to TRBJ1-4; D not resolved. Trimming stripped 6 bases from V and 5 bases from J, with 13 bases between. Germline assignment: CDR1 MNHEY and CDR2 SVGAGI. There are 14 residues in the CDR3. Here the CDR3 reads CASSPGGPNEKLFF. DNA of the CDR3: TGTGCCAGCAGCCCCGGAGGGCCAAATGAAAAACTGTTTTTT.

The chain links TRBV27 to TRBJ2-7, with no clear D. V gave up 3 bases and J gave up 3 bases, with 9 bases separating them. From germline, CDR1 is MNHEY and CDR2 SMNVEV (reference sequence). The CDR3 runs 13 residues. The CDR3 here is CASSFQVGYEQYF. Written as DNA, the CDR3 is TGTGCCAGCAGTTTCCAGGTCGGCTACGAGCAGTACTTC.

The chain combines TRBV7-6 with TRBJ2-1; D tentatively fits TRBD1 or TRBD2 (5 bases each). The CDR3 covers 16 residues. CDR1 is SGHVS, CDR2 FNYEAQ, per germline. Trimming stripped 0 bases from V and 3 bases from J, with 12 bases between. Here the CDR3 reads CASSLAGGTLYNEQFF. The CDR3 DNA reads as TGTGCCAGCAGCTTAGCGGGTGGGACCCTCTACAATGAGCAGTTCTTC.

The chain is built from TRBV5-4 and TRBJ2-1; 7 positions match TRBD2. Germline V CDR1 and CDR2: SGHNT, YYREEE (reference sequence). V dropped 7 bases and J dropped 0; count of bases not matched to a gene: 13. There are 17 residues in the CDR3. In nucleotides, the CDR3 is TGTGCCAGCGCATCGTCCGCGGGGGTGAGCTCCTACAATGAGCAGTTCTTC. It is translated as CASASSAGVSSYNEQFF.

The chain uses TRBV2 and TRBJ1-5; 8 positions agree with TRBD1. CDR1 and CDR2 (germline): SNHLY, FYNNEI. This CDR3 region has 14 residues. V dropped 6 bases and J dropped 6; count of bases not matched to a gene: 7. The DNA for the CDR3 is TGTGCCAGCAGCCTCGGACAGGGAAGTCAGCCCCAGCATTTT. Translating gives CASSLGQGSQPQHF. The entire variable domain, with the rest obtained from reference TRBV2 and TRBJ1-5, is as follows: EPEVTQTPSHQVTQMGQEVILRCVPISNHLYFYWYRQILGQKVEFLVSFYNNEISEKSEIFDDQFSVERPDGSNFTLKIRSTKLEDSAMYFCASSLGQGSQPQHFGDGTRLSIL.

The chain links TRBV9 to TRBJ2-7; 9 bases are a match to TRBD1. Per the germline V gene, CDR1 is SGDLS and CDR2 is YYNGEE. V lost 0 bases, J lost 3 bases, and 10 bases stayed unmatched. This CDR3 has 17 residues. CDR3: CASSVAGQGTPYYEQYF. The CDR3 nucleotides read TGTGCCAGCAGCGTAGCGGGACAGGGAACACCCTACTACGAGCAGTACTTC.

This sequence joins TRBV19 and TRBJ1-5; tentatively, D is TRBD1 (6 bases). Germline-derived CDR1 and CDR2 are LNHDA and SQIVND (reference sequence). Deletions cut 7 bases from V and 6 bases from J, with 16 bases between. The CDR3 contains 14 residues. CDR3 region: CASTLGGASQPQHF. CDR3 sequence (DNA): TGTGCCAGTACCCTCGGGGGGGCCTCTCAGCCCCAGCATTTT.

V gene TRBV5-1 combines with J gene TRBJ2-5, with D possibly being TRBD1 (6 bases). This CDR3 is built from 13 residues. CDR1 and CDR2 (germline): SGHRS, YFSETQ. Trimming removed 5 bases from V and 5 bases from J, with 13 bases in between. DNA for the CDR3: TGCGCCAGCAGTATGGGGGCCCGGGAGACCCAGTACTTC. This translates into CASSMGARETQYF. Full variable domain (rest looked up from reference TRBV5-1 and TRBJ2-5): KAGVTQTPRYLIKTRGQQVTLSCSPISGHRSVSWYQQTPGQGLQFLFEYFSETQRNKGNFPGRFSGRQFSNSRSEMNVSTLELGDSALYLCASSMGARETQYFGPGTRLLVL.

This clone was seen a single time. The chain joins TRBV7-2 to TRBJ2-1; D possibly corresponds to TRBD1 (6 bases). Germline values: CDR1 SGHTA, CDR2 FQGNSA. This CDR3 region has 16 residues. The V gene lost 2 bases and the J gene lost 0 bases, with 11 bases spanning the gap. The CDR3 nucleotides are TGTGCCAGCAGCTTAATGGGGGCGGTCTCCTACAATGAGCAGTTCTTC. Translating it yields CASSLMGAVSYNEQFF.

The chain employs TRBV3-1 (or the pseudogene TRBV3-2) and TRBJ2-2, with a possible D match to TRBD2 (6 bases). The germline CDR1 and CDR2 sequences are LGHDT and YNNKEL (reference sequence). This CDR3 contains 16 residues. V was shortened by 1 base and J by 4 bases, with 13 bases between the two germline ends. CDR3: CASSQGGGGATGELFF. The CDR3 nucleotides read TGTGCCAGCAGCCAAGGGGGCGGAGGGGCCACCGGGGAGCTGTTTTTT.

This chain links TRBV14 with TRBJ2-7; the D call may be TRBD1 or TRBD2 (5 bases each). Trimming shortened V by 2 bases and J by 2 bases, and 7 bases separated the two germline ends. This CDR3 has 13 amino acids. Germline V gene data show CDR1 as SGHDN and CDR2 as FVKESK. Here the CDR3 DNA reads TGTGCCAGCAGCCAATCGGGACCCTACGAGCAGTACTTC. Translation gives CASSQSGPYEQYF.

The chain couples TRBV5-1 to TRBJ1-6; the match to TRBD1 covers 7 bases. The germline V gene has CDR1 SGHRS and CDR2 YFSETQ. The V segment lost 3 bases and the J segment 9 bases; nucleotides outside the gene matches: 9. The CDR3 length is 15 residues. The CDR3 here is CASSSGQPPVSPLHF. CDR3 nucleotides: TGCGCCAGCAGCTCGGGACAGCCCCCGGTTTCACCCCTCCACTTT.

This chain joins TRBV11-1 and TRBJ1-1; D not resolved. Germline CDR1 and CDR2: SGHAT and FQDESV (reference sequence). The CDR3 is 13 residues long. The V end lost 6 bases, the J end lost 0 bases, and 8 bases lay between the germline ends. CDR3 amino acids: CASSLKLNTEAFF. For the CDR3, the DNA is TGTGCCAGCAGTTTAAAGTTGAACACTGAAGCTTTCTTT.

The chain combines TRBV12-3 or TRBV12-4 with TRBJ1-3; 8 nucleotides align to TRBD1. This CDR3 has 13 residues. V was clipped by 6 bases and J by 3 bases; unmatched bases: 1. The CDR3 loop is CASRGTGGNTIYF. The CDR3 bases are TGTGCCAGCAGAGGGACAGGTGGAAACACCATATATTTT.

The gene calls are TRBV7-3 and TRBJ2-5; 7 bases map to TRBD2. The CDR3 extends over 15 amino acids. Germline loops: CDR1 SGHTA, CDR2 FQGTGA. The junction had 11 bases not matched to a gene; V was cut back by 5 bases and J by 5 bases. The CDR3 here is CASSPGGGRQETQYF. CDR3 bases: TGTGCCAGCAGCCCTGGGGGGGGACGACAGGAGACCCAGTACTTC. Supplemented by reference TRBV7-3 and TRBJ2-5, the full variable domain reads GAGVSQTPSNKVTEKGKYVELRCDPISGHTALYWYRQSLGQGPEFLIYFQGTGAADDSGLPNDRFFAVRPEGSVSTLKIQRTERGDSAVYLCASSPGGGRQETQYFGPGTRLLVL.

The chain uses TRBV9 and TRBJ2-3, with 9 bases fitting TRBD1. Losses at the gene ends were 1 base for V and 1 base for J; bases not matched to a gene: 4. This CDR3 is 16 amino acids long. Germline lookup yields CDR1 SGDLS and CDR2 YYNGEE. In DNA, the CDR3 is TGTGCCAGCAGCGTAACGGGACAGGGTGGCACAGATACGCAGTATTTT. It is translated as CASSVTGQGGTDTQYF.

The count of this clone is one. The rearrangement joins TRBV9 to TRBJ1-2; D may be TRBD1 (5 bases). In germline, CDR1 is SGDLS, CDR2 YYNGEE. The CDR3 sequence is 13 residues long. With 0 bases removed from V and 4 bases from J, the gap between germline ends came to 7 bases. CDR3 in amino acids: CASSVATGYGYTF. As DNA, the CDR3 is TGTGCCAGCAGCGTAGCAACAGGCTATGGCTACACCTTC.

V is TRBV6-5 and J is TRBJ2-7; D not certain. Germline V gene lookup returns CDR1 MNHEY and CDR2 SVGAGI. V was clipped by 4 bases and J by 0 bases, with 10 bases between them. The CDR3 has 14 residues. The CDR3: CASSLDRNSYEQYF. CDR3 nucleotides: TGTGCCAGCAGTTTGGACCGAAACTCCTACGAGCAGTACTTC.